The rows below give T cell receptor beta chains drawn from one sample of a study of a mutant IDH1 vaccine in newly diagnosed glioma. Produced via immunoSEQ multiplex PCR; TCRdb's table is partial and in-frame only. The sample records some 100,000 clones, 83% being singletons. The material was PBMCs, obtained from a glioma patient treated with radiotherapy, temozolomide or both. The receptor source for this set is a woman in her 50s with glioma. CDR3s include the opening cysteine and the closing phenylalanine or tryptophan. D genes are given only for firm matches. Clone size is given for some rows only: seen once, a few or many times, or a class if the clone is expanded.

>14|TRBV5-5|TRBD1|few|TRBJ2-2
TGTGCCAGCAGCCCCGGGACAGACACCGGGGAGCTGTTTTTT
CASSPGTDTGELFF
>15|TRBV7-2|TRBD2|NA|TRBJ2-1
TGTGCCAGCAGCCTGCCTAGCGGGAATTACAATGAGCAGTTCTTC
CASSLPSGNYNEQFF
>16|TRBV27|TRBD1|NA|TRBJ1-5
TGTGCCAGCAGTACGAGGACAGGTCCCTCTGCGAACTACCTTAATTTT
CASSTRTGPSANYLNF
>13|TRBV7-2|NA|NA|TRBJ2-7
TGTGCCAGCAGTCTTCAGGAACCCTACGAGCAGTACTTC
CASSLQEPYEQYF
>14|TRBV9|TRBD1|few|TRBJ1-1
TGTGCCAGCAGCGCCCGACAGGGGAACGCTGAAGCTTTCTTT
CASSARQGNAEAFF
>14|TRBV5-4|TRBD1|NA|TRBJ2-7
TGTGCCAGCAGCTTGCCGGGACAGGGGGTCGAGCAGTACTTC
CASSLPGQGVEQYF
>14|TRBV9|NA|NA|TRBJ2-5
TGTGCCAGCAGCGTCGGTGAACAGCAAGAGACCCAGTACTTC
CASSVGEQQETQYF
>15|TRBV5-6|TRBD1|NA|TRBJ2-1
TGTGCCAGCAGCTTGGACCGGACAGGTTTTAATGAGCAGTTCTTC
CASSLDRTGFNEQFF
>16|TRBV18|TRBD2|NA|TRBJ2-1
TGTGCCAGCTCCAGAACGACTAGCGGTGGGTACAATGAGCAGTTCTTC
CASSRTTSGGYNEQFF
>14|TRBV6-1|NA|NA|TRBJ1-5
TGTGCCAGCAGTGCGGGAGGCGGCAATCAGCCCCAGCATTTT
CASSAGGGNQPQHF
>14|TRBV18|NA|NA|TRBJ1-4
TGTGCCAGCTCACCAAAGGACACTAATGAAAAACTGTTTTTT
CASSPKDTNEKLFF
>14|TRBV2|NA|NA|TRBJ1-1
TGTGCCAGCAGGTACAGGCAGATAAACACTGAAGCTTTCTTT
CASRYRQINTEAFF
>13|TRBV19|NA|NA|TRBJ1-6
TGTGCCAGTAGTGGTCGGACAGATTCACCCCTCCACTTT
CASSGRTDSPLHF
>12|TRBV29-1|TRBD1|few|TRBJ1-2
TGCAGCGTTGCGGGACAGGGAAATGGCTACACCTTC
CSVAGQGNGYTF
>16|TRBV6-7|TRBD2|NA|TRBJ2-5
TGTGCCAGCAGTTGGGCCGGAGGCGGGGGGCCAGAGACCCAGTACTTC
CASSWAGGGGPETQYF
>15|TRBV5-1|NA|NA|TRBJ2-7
TGCGCCAGCAGCATACGGACAGAAGCCTCCTACGAGCAGTACTTC
CASSIRTEASYEQYF
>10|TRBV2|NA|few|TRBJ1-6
TGTGCCACCCAGGGCAGGTCCCTCCACTTT
CATQGRSLHF
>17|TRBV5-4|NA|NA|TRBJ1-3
TGTGCCAGCAGTCCTGGCGGGAGGGAGAGCTCTGGAAACACCATATATTTT
CASSPGGRESSGNTIYF
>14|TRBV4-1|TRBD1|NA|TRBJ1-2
TGCGCCAGCAGCCAACCGGGACAGGTTTATGGCTACACCTTC
CASSQPGQVYGYTF
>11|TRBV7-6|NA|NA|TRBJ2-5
TGTGCCAGCACCTTTCAAGAGACCCAGTACTTC
CASTFQETQYF
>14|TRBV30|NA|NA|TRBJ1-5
TGTGCCTGGAGTGCGACAATGAGCAATCAGCCCCAGCATTTT
CAWSATMSNQPQHF
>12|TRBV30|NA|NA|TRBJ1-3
TGTGCCTCCCTTGGATCTGGAAACACCATATATTTT
CASLGSGNTIYF
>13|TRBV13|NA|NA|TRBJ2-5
TGTGCCAGCAGCTTAGGGGGCTTGGAGACCCAGTACTTC
CASSLGGLETQYF
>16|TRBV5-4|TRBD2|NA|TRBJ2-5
TGTGCCAGCAGCCCTCCGGGGCGGGGGGGCGGGGAGACCCAGTACTTC
CASSPPGRGGGETQYF
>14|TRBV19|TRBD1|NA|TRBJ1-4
TGTGCCAGTACCTCCGACAGGGTAAATGAAAAACTGTTTTTT
CASTSDRVNEKLFF
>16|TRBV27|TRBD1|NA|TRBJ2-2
TGTGCCAGCAGTTTATCCCCAGGGGGCGACACCGGGGAGCTGTTTTTT
CASSLSPGGDTGELFF
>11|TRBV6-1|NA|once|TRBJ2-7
TGTGCCAGCATAACGGGCCACGAGCAGTACTTC
CASITGHEQYF
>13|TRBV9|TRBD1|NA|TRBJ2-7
TGTGCCAGCAGCGTAGTTCAGGGGGCCGAGCAGTACTTC
CASSVVQGAEQYF
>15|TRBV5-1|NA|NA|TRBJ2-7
TGCGCCAGCAGCCCGGCCTTACAGGGCTCCTACGAGCAGTACTTC
CASSPALQGSYEQYF
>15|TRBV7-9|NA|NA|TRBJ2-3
TGTGCCAGCAGCCCCCCCCGCCGGGCCAAGAAGGCGCAGTATTTT
CASSPPRRAKKAQYF
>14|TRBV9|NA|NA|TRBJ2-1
TGTGCCAGCAGCGTAGGGACAGCCTCCAATGAGCAGTTCTTC
CASSVGTASNEQFF
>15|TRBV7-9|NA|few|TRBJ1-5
TGTGCCAGCAGCTTAGGAAGTTCGAGCAATCAGCCCCAGCATTTT
CASSLGSSSNQPQHF
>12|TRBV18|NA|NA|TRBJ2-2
TGTGCCAGCCGCGGTTGGGCCGGGGAGCTGTTTTTT
CASRGWAGELFF
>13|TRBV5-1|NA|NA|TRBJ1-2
TGCGCCAGCAGCCCCGGTGGTAACTATGGCTACACCTTC
CASSPGGNYGYTF
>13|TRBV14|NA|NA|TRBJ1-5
TGTGCCAGCAGCCAAGATAGCTTTCAGCCCCAGCATTTT
CASSQDSFQPQHF
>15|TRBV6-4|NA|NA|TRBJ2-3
TGTGCCAGCAGTGACGATAGCATGAGCACAGATACGCAGTATTTT
CASSDDSMSTDTQYF
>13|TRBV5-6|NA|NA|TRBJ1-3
TGTGCCAGCAGCTTGGACGGGGAGTCCACCATATATTTT
CASSLDGESTIYF
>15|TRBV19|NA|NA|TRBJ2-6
TGTGCCAGTAGTATTTGGTCCGTCGGGGCCAACGTCCTGACTTTC
CASSIWSVGANVLTF
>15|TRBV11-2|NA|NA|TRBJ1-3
TGTGCCAGCAGCTTAATGGCAGGCTCTGGAAACACCATATATTTT
CASSLMAGSGNTIYF
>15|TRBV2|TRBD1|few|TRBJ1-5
TGTGCCAGCAGTTCCCTCGGGACAGGGGATCAGCCCCAGCATTTT
CASSSLGTGDQPQHF
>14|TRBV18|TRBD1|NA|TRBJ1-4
TGTGCCAGCTCCCCAGGGGGAGGGAGCGAAAAACTGTTTTTT
CASSPGGGSEKLFF